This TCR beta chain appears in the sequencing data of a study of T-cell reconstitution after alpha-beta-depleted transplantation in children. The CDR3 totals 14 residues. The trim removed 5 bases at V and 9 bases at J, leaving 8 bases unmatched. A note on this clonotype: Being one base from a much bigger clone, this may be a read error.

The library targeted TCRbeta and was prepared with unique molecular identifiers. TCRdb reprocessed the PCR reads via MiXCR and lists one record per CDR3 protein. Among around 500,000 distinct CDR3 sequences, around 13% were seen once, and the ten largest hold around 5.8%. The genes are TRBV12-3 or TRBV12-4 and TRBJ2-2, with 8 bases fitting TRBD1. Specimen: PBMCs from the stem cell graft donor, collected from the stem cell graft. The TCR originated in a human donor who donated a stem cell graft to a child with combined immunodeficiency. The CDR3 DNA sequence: TGTGCCAGCAGTCCCCGGACAGGGTTCTGGGAGCTGTTTTTT. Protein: CASSPRTGFWELFF.